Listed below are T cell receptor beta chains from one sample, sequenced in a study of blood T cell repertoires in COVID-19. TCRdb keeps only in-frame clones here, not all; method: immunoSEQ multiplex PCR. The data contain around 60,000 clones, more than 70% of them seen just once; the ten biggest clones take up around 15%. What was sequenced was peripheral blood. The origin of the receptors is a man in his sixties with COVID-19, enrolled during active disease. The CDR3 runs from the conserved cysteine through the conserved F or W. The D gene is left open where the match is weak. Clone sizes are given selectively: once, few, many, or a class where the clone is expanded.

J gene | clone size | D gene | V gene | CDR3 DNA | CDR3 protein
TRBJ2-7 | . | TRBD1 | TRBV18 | TGTGCCAGCTCACCGGACAGGGAGTATGGCGAGCAGTACTTC | CASSPDREYGEQYF
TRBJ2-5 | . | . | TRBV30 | TGTGCCTGGAGTGTACCAGGGGCAGAGACCCAGTACTTC | CAWSVPGAETQYF
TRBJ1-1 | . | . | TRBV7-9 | TGTGCCAGCAGCTTTCAGACTAACACTGAAGCTTTCTTT | CASSFQTNTEAFF
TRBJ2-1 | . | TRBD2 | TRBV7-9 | TGTGCCAGCACCCCGGGACTAGCCACGTACAATGAGCAGTTCTTC | CASTPGLATYNEQFF
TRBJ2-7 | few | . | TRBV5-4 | TGTGCCAGCAGCTCGGACAAGGAAACGTACTTC | CASSSDKETYF
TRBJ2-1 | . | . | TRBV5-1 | TGCGCCACCTCTAAGCGGGTTACCTACAATGAGCAGTTCTTC | CATSKRVTYNEQFF
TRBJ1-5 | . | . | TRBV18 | TGTGCCAGCTCACCTGGTGAGAATCAGCCCCAGCATTTT | CASSPGENQPQHF
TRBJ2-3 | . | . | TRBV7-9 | TGTGCCAGCAGCTTAGGGGCGGGACCAAGCACAGATACGCAGTATTTT | CASSLGAGPSTDTQYF
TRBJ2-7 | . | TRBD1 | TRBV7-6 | TGTGCCAGCAGCTCGGAGCAGGGGGTCTCCTACGAGCAGTACTTC | CASSSEQGVSYEQYF
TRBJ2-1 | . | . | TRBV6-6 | TGTGCCAGCTCGATCGGGACATACAATGAGCAGTTCTTC | CASSIGTYNEQFF
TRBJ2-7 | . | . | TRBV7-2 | TGTGCCAGCAGCTTATCCGCTCTACCGGCCTACGAGCAGTACTTC | CASSLSALPAYEQYF
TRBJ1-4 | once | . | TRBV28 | TGTGCCAGCAGTTTATCGTCGGGAAGTCAAAAACTGTTTTTT | CASSLSSGSQKLFF
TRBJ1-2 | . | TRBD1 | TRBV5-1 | TGCGCCAGCAGCTTGGAACAGGGGATGGGCTACACCTTC | CASSLEQGMGYTF
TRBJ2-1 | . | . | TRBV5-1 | TGCGCCAGCAGCTTGGCTCCAGACTACAATGAGCAGTTCTTC | CASSLAPDYNEQFF
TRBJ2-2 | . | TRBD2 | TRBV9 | TGTGCCAGCAGCGTGACTAGCGGTACGAACACCGGGGAGCTGTTTTTT | CASSVTSGTNTGELFF
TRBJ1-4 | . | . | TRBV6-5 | TGTGCCAGCAGCCCCAGGGAGGGTAATGAAAAACTGTTTTTT | CASSPREGNEKLFF
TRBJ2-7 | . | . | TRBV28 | TGTGCCAGCAGTTTACTTGCCGGGCAGGGCCGCGAGCAGTACTTC | CASSLLAGQGREQYF
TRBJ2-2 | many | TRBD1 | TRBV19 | TGTGCCAGTAGTAGCGGGACAGGGGGATTCGGGGAGCTGTTTTTT | CASSSGTGGFGELFF
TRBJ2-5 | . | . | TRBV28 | TGTGCCAGCAGTTCCCGACAGGTGTACCAAGAGACCCAGTACTTC | CASSSRQVYQETQYF
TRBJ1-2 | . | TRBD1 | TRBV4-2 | TGTGCCAGCAGCCAAGACCGTTCGGGACAGGGGGCAAATGGCTACACCTTC | CASSQDRSGQGANGYTF
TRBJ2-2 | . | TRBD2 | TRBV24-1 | TGTGCCACCAGTGACCCCCCAGCGGGAGGGGTCGGGGAGCTGTTTTTT | CATSDPPAGGVGELFF
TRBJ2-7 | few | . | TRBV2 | TGTGCCAGCAAACCAAGGGGGCGGGACCGATCCTACGAGCAGTACTTC | CASKPRGRDRSYEQYF
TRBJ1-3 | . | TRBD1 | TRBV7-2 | TGTGCCAGCAGCCCTCGCGGGACAGGGTCTGGAAACACCATATATTTT | CASSPRGTGSGNTIYF
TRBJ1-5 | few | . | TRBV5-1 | TGCGCCAGCAGCTTGGACGGGGTAAGTCAGCCCCAGCATTTT | CASSLDGVSQPQHF
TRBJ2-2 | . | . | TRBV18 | TGTGCCAGCTCCACCACAGAACACACCGGGGAGCTGTTTTTT | CASSTTEHTGELFF
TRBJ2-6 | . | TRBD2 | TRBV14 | TGTGCCAGCAGCAGGATATCCCGTATAGGCGGGGGGAACTCTGGGGCCAACGTCCTGACTTTC | CASSRISRIGGGNSGANVLTF
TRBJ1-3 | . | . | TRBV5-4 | TGTGCCAGCAGCTTGGATGGCGGATCGACTGGAAACACCATATATTTT | CASSLDGGSTGNTIYF
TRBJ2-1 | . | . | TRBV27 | TGTGCCAGCGGGCGAGGTTGGGGGGACGATGAGCAGTTCTTC | CASGRGWGDDEQFF